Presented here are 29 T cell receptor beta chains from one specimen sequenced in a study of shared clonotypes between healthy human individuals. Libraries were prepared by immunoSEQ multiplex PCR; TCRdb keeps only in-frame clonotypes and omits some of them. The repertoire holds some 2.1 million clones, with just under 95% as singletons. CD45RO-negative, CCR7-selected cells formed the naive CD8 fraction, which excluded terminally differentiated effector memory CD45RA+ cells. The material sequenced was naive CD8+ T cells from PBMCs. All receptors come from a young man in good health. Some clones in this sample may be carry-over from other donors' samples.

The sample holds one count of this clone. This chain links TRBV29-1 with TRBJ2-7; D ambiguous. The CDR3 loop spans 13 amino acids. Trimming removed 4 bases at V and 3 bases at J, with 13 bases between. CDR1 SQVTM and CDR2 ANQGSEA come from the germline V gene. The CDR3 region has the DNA TGCAGCGTTGTCGCAGAGTCCCTCTACGAGCAGTACTTC. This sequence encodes CSVVAESLYEQYF.

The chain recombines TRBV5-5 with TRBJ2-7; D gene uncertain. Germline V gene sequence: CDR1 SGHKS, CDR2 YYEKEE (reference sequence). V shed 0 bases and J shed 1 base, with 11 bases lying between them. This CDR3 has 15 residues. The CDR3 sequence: CASSLEASPSYEQYF. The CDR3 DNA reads TGTGCCAGCAGCTTGGAGGCTTCCCCTTCCTACGAGCAGTACTTC.

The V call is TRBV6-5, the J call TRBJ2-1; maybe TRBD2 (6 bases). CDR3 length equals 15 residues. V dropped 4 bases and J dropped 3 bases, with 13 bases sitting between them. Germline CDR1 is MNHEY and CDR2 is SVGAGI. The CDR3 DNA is TGTGCCAGCAGTTCCAGACGGGAGAACTACAATGAGCAGTTCTTC. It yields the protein CASSSRRENYNEQFF.

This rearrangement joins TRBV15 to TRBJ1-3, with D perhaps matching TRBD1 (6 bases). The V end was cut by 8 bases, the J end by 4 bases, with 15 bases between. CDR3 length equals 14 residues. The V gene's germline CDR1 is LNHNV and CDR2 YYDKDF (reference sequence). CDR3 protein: CATGGPSIGNTIYF. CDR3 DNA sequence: TGTGCCACCGGGGGGCCCTCCATCGGAAACACCATATATTTT.

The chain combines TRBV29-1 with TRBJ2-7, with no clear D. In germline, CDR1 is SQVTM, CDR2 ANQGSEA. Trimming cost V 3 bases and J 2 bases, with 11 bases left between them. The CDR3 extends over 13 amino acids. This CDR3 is CSVEFGNPYEQYF. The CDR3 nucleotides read TGCAGCGTTGAGTTTGGGAATCCCTACGAGCAGTACTTC.

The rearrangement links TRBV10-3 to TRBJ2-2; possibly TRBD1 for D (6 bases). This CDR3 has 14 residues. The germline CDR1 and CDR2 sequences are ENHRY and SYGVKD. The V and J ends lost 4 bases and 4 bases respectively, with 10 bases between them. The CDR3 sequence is CAISVGTRTGELFF. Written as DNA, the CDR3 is TGTGCCATCAGTGTTGGGACACGCACCGGGGAGCTGTTTTTT.

The CDR3 spells CASSLRNPYGYTF. The CDR3, as DNA: TGTGCCAGCAGTTTGAGGAACCCCTATGGCTACACCTTC. The rearrangement joins TRBV28 to TRBJ1-2; the D is unclear. The V end lost 3 bases, the J end lost 4 bases, and 9 bases lay between the germline ends. The CDR3 has 13 amino acids. Germline V gene lookup returns CDR1 MDHEN and CDR2 SYDVKM.

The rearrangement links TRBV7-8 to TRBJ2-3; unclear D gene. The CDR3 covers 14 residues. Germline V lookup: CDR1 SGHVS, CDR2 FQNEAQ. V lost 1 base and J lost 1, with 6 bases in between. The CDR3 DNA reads TGTGCCAGCAGCTTAGAGGACGGCACAGATACGCAGTATTTT. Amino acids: CASSLEDGTDTQYF.

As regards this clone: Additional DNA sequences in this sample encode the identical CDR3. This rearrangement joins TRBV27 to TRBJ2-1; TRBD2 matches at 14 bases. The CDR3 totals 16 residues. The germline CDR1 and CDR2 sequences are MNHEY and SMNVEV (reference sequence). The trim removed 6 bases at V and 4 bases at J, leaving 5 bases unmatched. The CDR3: CASSPRLAGGYNEQFF. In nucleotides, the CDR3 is TGTGCCAGCAGCCCAAGACTAGCGGGAGGGTACAATGAGCAGTTCTTC.

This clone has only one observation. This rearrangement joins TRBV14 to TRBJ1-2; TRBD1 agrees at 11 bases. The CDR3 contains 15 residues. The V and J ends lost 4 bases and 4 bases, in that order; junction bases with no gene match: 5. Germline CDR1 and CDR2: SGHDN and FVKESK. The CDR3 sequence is CASSRPGQGVYGYTF. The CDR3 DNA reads TGTGCCAGCAGCCGCCCGGGACAGGGGGTCTATGGCTACACCTTC.

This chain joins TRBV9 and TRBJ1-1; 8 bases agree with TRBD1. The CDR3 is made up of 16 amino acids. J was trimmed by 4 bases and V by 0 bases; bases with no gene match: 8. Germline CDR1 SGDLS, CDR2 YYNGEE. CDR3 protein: CASSVGAGGTGTEAFF. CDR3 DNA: TGTGCCAGCAGCGTAGGGGCAGGGGGCACGGGCACTGAAGCTTTCTTT. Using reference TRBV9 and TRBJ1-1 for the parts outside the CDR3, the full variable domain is DSGVTQTPKHLITATGQRVTLRCSPRSGDLSVYWYQQSLDQGLQFLIQYYNGEERAKGNILERFSAQQFPDLHSELNLSSLELGDSALYFCASSVGAGGTGTEAFFGQGTRLTVV.

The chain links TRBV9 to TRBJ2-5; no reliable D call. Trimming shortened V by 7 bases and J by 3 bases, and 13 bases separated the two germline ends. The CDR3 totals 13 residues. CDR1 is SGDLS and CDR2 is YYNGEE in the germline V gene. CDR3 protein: CASSLRSEETQYF. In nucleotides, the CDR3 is TGTGCCAGCTCCCTTAGGTCCGAAGAGACCCAGTACTTC.

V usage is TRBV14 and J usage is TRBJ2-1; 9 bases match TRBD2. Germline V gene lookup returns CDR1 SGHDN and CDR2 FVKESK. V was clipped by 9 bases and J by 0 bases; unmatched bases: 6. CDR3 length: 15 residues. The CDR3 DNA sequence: TGTGCCAGAGGGCTAGCGGGGAGCTCCTACAATGAGCAGTTCTTC. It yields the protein CARGLAGSSYNEQFF.

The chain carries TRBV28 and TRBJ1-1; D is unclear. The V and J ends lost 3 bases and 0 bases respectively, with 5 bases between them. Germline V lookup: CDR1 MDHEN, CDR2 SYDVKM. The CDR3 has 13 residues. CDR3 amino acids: CASSFIMNTEAFF. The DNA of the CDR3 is TGTGCCAGCAGTTTTATAATGAACACTGAAGCTTTCTTT.

CDR3 DNA sequence: TGTGCCAGCAATTCTTACAGGGGGGATACGCAGTATTTT. It translates to CASNSYRGDTQYF. This chain joins TRBV19 and TRBJ2-3, with TRBD1 matching over 8 bases. V was clipped by 9 bases and J by 6 bases; unmatched bases: 8. CDR1 LNHDA and CDR2 SQIVND come from the germline V gene (reference sequence). This CDR3 is built from 13 residues.

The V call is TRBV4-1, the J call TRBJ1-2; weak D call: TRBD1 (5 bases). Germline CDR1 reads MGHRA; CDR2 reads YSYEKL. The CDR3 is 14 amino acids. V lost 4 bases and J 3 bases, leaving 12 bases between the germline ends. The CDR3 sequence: CASSRGPSDYGYTF. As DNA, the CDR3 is TGCGCCAGCAGCCGGGGACCGTCCGACTATGGCTACACCTTC.

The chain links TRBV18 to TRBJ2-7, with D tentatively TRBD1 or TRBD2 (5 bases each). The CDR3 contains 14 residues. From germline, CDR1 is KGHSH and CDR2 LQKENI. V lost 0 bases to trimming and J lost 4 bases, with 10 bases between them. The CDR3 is CASSPPLEGYEQYF. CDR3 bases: TGTGCCAGCTCACCACCGTTAGAGGGGTACGAGCAGTACTTC.

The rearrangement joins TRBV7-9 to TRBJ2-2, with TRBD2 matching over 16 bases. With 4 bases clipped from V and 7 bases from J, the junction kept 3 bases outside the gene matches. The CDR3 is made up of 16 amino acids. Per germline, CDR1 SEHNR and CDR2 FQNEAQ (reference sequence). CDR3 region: CASSSGTSGRDGELFF. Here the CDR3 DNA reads TGTGCCAGCAGCTCTGGGACTAGCGGGAGGGACGGGGAGCTGTTTTTT.

This CDR3 reads CASSIRDSLYGYTF. In nucleotides, the CDR3 is TGTGCCAGTAGTATTCGGGACAGTCTCTATGGCTACACCTTC. J is TRBJ1-2 and V is TRBV19; 7 bases fit TRBD1. The CDR3 totals 14 residues. Germline-derived CDR1 and CDR2 are LNHDA and SQIVND (reference sequence). J was trimmed by 4 bases and V by 3 bases; bases with no gene match: 5.

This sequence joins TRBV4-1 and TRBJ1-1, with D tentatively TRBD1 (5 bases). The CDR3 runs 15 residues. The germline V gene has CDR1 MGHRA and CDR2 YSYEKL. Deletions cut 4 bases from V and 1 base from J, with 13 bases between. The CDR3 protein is CASSLHAGENTEAFF. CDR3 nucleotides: TGCGCCAGCAGCCTGCACGCGGGGGAGAACACTGAAGCTTTCTTT.

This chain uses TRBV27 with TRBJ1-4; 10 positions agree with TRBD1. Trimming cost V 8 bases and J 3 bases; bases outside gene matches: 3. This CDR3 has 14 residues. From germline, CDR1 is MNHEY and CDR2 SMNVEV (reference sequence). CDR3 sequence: CASGTGAANEKLFF. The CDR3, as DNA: TGTGCCAGCGGGACAGGGGCAGCTAATGAAAAACTGTTTTTT. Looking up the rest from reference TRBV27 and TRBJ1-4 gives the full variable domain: EAQVTQNPRYLITVTGKKLTVTCSQNMNHEYMSWYRQDPGLGLRQIYYSMNVEVTDKGDVPEGYKVSRKEKRNFPLILESPSPNQTSLYFCASGTGAANEKLFFGSGTQLSVL.

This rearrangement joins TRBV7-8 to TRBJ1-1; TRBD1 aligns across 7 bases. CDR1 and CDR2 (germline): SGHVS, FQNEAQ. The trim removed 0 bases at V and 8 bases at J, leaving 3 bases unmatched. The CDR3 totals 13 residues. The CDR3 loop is CASSLAGGWEAFF. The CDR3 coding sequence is TGTGCCAGCAGCTTAGCAGGGGGCTGGGAAGCTTTCTTT. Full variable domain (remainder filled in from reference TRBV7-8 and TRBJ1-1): GAGVSQSPRYKVAKRGQDVALRCDPISGHVSLFWYQQALGQGPEFLTYFQNEAQLDKSGLPSDRFFAERPEGSVSTLKIQRTQQEDSAVYLCASSLAGGWEAFFGQGTRLTVV.

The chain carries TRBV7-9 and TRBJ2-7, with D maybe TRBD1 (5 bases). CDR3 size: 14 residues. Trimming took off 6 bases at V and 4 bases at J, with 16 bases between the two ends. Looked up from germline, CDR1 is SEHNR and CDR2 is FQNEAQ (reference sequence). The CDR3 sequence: CASSPVTEVYEQYF. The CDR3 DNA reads TGTGCCAGCAGTCCCGTGACAGAGGTTTACGAGCAGTACTTC.

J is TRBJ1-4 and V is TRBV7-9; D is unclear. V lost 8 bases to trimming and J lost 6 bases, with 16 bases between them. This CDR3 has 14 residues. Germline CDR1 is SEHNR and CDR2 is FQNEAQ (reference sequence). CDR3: CASGEIATHEKLFF. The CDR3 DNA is TGTGCCAGCGGTGAGATCGCCACACATGAAAAACTGTTTTTT.

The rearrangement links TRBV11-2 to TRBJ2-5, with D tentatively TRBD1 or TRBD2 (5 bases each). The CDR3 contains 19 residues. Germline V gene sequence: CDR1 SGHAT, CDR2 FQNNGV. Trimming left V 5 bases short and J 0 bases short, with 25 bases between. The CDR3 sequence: CASSDWERREGLDQETQYF. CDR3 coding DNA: TGTGCCAGCAGCGACTGGGAGCGGCGCGAGGGGCTAGACCAAGAGACCCAGTACTTC.

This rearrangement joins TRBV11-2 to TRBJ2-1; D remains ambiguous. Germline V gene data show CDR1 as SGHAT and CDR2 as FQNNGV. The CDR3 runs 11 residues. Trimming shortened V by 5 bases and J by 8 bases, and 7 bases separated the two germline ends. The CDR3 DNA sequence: TGTGCCAGCAGCCTCCGCCATGAGCAGTTCTTC. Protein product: CASSLRHEQFF. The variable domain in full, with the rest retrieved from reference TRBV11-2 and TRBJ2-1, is EAGVAQSPRYKIIEKRQSVAFWCNPISGHATLYWYQQILGQGPKLLIQFQNNGVVDDSQLPKDRFSAERLKGVDSTLKIQPAKLEDSAVYLCASSLRHEQFFGPGTRLTVL.

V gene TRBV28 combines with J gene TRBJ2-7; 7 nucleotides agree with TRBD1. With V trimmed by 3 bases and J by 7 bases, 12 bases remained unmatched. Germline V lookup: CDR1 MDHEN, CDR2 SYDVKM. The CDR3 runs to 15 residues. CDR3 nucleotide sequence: TGTGCCAGCAGTTTTGGGGCAGGGGGAATGAGGGAGCAGTACTTC. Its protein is CASSFGAGGMREQYF. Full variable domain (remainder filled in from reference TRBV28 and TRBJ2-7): DVKVTQSSRYLVKRTGEKVFLECVQDMDHENMFWYRQDPGLGLRLIYFSYDVKMKEKGDIPEGYSVSREKKERFSLILESASTNQTSMYLCASSFGAGGMREQYFGPGTRLTVT.

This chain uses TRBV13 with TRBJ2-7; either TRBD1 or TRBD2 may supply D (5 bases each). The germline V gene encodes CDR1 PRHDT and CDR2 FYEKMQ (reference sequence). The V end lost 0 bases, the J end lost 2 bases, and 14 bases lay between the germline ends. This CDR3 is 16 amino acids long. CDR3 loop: CASSLGSGLQTYEQYF. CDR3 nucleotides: TGTGCCAGCAGCTTAGGATCGGGGCTACAAACCTACGAGCAGTACTTC. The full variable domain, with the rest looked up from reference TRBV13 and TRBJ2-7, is AAGVIQSPRHLIKEKRETATLKCYPIPRHDTVYWYQQGPGQDPQFLISFYEKMQSDKGSIPDRFSAQQFSDYHSELNMSSLELGDSALYFCASSLGSGLQTYEQYFGPGTRLTVT.

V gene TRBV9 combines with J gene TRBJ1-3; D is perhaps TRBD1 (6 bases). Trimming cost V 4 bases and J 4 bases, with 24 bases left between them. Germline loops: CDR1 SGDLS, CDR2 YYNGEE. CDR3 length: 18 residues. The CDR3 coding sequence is TGTGCCAGCAGCCACCCCTTGGACAGTTTCGGGGGAGGAAACACCATATATTTT. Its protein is CASSHPLDSFGGGNTIYF.